Listed below are T cell receptor beta chains from one sample, sequenced in a study of identifying expanded T cells in peripheral blood. Here immunoSEQ multiplex PCR was the method, and the copy in TCRdb shows in-frame clones only, minus some. The sample records about 100,000 clones, approximately 89% being singletons. The sequencing sample was made of blood. The source is a person aged 18 to 75 in good health. CDR3s leave out the opening cysteine and the closing phenylalanine or tryptophan.

TRBJ1-6 | TRBV6-5 | ASTRSHESPLH
TRBJ2-1 | TRBV25-1 | ASSEVRGTYYNEQF
TRBJ2-7 | TRBV7-9 | ASSPGPTGGIYEQY
TRBJ1-5 | TRBV28 | ASRKQQGASNQPQH
- | TRBV27 | ASSLGLAGFEQY
TRBJ1-2 | TRBV27 | ASSGTDGGYT
TRBJ1-1 | TRBV19 | ASSTTGRSATEAF
TRBJ2-2 | TRBV5-1 | ASSRTRLAGSGELF
TRBJ2-7 | TRBV5-1 | ASSSDRLTTKYEQY
TRBJ2-7 | TRBV11-2 | ASSSTTGLAGARGEQY
TRBJ2-4 | TRBV6-1 | ASSEAQVSKNIQY
TRBJ2-3 | TRBV27 | ASSFRGASTDTQY
TRBJ2-2 | TRBV7-9 | ASRWDMGDHGTGELF
TRBJ2-1 | TRBV29-1 | SVGVAYNEQF
TRBJ2-1 | TRBV5-6 | ASSPTEGGYNEQF
TRBJ2-5 | TRBV9 | ASSPSRRVGETQY
TRBJ1-1 | TRBV7-3 | ASSLSSLNTEAF
TRBJ2-1 | TRBV11-3 | ASSRKTGSYNEQF
TRBJ1-1 | TRBV27 | ASSTGMNTEAF
TRBJ2-7 | TRBV9 | ASSELGTPNYEQY
TRBJ2-7 | TRBV7-9 | ASSRGYEQY
TRBJ1-5 | TRBV18 | ASSPVGNQPQH
TRBJ1-4 | TRBV15 | ATSDMTAEKLF
TRBJ1-2 | TRBV7-9 | ASSLVGQGDYGYT
TRBJ1-2 | TRBV11-2 | ASSLGSDNYGYT
TRBJ2-7 | TRBV9 | ASSPTSTGSYEQY
TRBJ1-3 | TRBV5-4 | ASSLGGQGGRNIY
TRBJ1-2 | TRBV30 | AWAAGGLNYGYT
TRBJ1-1 | TRBV7-2 | ASSLGTGRMNTEAF
TRBJ1-1 | TRBV5-4 | ASSPRQGMNTEAF
TRBJ1-1 | TRBV29-1 | SVTTGGSYEAF
TRBJ1-1 | TRBV7-3 | ASSSLSPSTGGEAF
TRBJ2-3 | TRBV11-2 | ASSSTGTGGNTDTQY
TRBJ1-1 | TRBV5-4 | ASSSGWGDNEAF
TRBJ1-2 | TRBV7-9 | ASSLGYAGGSYT
TRBJ1-4 | TRBV4-3 | ASSQHRGSEKLF
TRBJ1-2 | TRBV4-1 | ASSQDPRQGNYGYT
TRBJ2-1 | TRBV11-3 | ASSLEWRTRAIEQF
TRBJ2-5 | TRBV5-1 | ASSLFFGQQETQY
TRBJ2-5 | TRBV6-5 | ASTFGTGEETQY
TRBJ1-1 | TRBV15 | ATSSGPGQGAGSTEAF
TRBJ2-2 | TRBV9 | ASSVHGQGFTGELF
TRBJ2-1 | TRBV2 | ASSEGAGVNNEQF
TRBJ1-5 | TRBV6-1 | ASSLDRPNQPQH
TRBJ1-1 | TRBV9 | ASSAIGQGSFDTEAF
TRBJ1-2 | TRBV4-2 | ASSQPAPGDRGDYGYT
TRBJ1-4 | TRBV11-3 | ASAPGRGTGAEKLF